The rows below give T cell receptor beta chains drawn from one sample of a study of T cell repertoires in cytomegalovirus infection. Via MiXCR, TCRdb re-called the reads, giving one row per CDR3 protein. The sample carries 700,000 to 850,000 distinct CDR3 sequences, approximately 32% recorded once. No antigen has been identified for these receptors. This sample comprised cultured CD8+ T cells from PBMCs, obtained from culture after CMV antigen stimulation. Every receptor here comes from a human donor in good health (CMV status not recorded). Some clones in this sample may be carry-over from other donors' samples. Each CDR3 is given without its conserved first and last residue. Each record gives: V gene, clone size, J gene, CDR3 protein. Size is omitted from some rows. Given values are once, few, many or a class for expanded clones.

TRBV5-5,.,TRBJ2-5,ASSSTGAREETQY
TRBV20-1,.,TRBJ2-1,RARTSGLGDEQF
TRBV4-1,few,TRBJ2-2,ASSLRLAGNTGELF
TRBV12-3/TRBV12-4,.,TRBJ2-1,ASSTQGPYNPDEQF
TRBV9,.,TRBJ2-6,ASSLHRVSGANVLT
TRBV7-9,many,TRBJ1-1,ASSPRKDAEAF
TRBV6-1,.,TRBJ2-7,ASSSSRDSGFYEQY
TRBV4-1,.,TRBJ1-1,ASSPRGEMNTEAF
TRBV27,many,TRBJ2-7,ASSLFPASYEQY
TRBV27,.,TRBJ1-6,ASSSGQGAPLASPLH
TRBV29-1,few,TRBJ2-3,SVGFQNLITDTQY
TRBV7-9,many,TRBJ1-1,ASVTGNTEAF
TRBV20-1,.,TRBJ1-5,SASHQGRQPQH
TRBV29-1,.,TRBJ1-2,SVEDSGAGYT
TRBV19,.,TRBJ1-1,ASSPRQFMNTEAF
TRBV4-3,.,TRBJ2-3,ASSQGSNLGVDTQY
TRBV9,.,TRBJ1-6,ASSETLLRQDNSPLH
TRBV11-1,once,TRBJ1-2,ASSLDHRGPGDDGYT
TRBV7-6,few,TRBJ1-1,ASSLAPPGQAEAF
TRBV10-3,.,TRBJ1-5,AISEWGAQAGGQPQH
TRBV19,once,TRBJ1-5,ASSIYRVPSEPQH
TRBV2,many,TRBJ2-1,ASSGTFNEQF
TRBV6-5,.,TRBJ2-1,ASSYSNRDNEQF
TRBV5-6,.,TRBJ2-1,ASSLARDRTYNEQF
TRBV4-3,few,TRBJ1-6,ASSQDSGDAPYNSPLH
TRBV7-9,.,TRBJ1-4,ASSSGAYRGEKLF
TRBV12-3/TRBV12-4,.,TRBJ1-6,VSQQAAYNSPLH
TRBV6-1,.,TRBJ2-2,ASSDLVGGSNTGELF
TRBV28,few,TRBJ1-1,ASSLSGVRINTEAF
TRBV9,.,TRBJ1-1,ASSATGAGVTEAF
TRBV11-3,.,TRBJ2-1,ASSHYRVDEQF
TRBV9,.,TRBJ2-5,ASSVSGAKETQY